This T cell receptor beta chain was recorded in a study of blood T cell repertoires in COVID-19. Study as a whole: Sample material is recorded as cDNA or gDNA derived from T cells, B-cell-depleted T cells, or PBMCs.

Authors' analysis steps: Amplification of reference gene primers provided the estimated nucleated cell counts. Measured with immunoSEQ multiplex PCR; TCRdb has only the in-frame clones, and not every one. V, J and clone size are those of that table, while D and trimming were read from the DNA. The sample contains about 210,000 clones, 84% of which appear only once. The CDR3 consists of 17 residues. V was pared by 0 bases and J by 9 bases, with 14 bases of the junction left unmatched. Germline V CDR1 and CDR2: SGHTA, FQGTGA. The chain carries TRBV7-3 and TRBJ2-1; 7 bases match TRBD2. The receptor was derived from a woman between 50 and 59 years old with active or convalescent COVID-19. The sequenced material came from peripheral blood. CDR3 DNA sequence: TGTGCCAGCAGCTTAACGGGAGGGGCTGTATCATACGGTGAGCAGTTCTTC. It codes for CASSLTGGAVSYGEQFF.